This T cell receptor (beta chain) was captured in a study of regulatory T cells in long-lasting Graves disease. Arm-PCR of CDR3 regions and iRepertoire HTBI primers were used to build TCR beta libraries. Each CDR3 protein gets one entry after TCRdb re-called the multiplex PCR reads with MiXCR. Of approximately 690,000 distinct CDR3 sequences in the sample, 25% to 35% were seen once. Time point here: persistent/refractory GD, antithyroid drugs over 5 years with positive TRAb. Isolated PBMC RNA provided the starting material for the TCR library. CDR1 is MNHNS and CDR2 is SASEGT in the germline V gene. The ends lost 2 bases at V and 8 bases at J; junction bases unmatched: 8. The CDR3 consists of 15 residues. This clonotype was recorded many times.

The sequenced sample was peripheral blood mononuclear cells (PBMCs), obtained when the disease was refractory, from a patient treated with antithyroid drugs. The chain combines TRBV6-1 with TRBJ1-2; 10 bases fit TRBD1. The receptor was isolated from a female donor with Graves disease. CDR3 in DNA: TGTGCCAGCAGTGAAAGGGACAGGGGTAGAGAGGGCTACACCTTC. This codes for CASSERDRGREGYTF.